The 25 T cell receptor beta chains listed next were all sequenced from one sample in a study of blood T cell repertoires in COVID-19. TCRdb keeps only in-frame clones here, not all; method: immunoSEQ multiplex PCR. The sample holds 150,000 to 200,000 clones; about four fifths are singletons and the top ten take about 11%. The sequenced sample was peripheral blood. These TCRs come from a man aged 55-75 years with active or convalescent COVID-19.

This chain links TRBV19 with TRBJ2-7, with D uncertain. The V and J ends lost 1 base and 0 bases respectively, with 10 bases between them. CDR3 size: 15 residues. CDR1 LNHDA and CDR2 SQIVND come from the germline V gene (reference sequence). The CDR3 coding sequence is TGTGCCAGTAGTATAGGGCAGGTAAGCTCCTACGAGCAGTACTTC. Protein: CASSIGQVSSYEQYF. The entire variable domain, with the rest obtained from reference TRBV19 and TRBJ2-7, is as follows: DGGITQSPKYLFRKEGQNVTLSCEQNLNHDAMYWYRQDPGQGLRLIYYSQIVNDFQKGDIAEGYSVSREKKESFPLTVTSAQKNPTAFYLCASSIGQVSSYEQYFGPGTRLTVT.

The rearrangement links TRBV5-1 to TRBJ2-1; D might be TRBD2 (5 bases). Germline V CDR1 and CDR2: SGHRS, YFSETQ. Trimming removed 0 bases at V and 4 bases at J, with 11 bases between. There are 15 residues in the CDR3. The CDR3: CASSLDGERYNEQFF. The DNA of the CDR3 is TGCGCCAGCAGCTTGGACGGGGAGAGGTACAATGAGCAGTTCTTC.

CDR3: CASSPSTGQADIQYF. CDR3 sequence (DNA): TGTGCCAGCTCACCCTCGACGGGACAGGCGGACATTCAGTACTTC. The chain combines TRBV18 with TRBJ2-4; 8 bases agree with TRBD1. CDR3 length equals 15 residues. CDR1 is KGHSH and CDR2 is LQKENI in the germline V gene. Losses at the gene ends were 3 bases for V and 8 bases for J; bases not matched to a gene: 9.

This clone has only one observation. The J gene is TRBJ1-3, the V gene TRBV19; 9 bases agree with TRBD1. Germline V gene data show CDR1 as LNHDA and CDR2 as SQIVND (reference sequence). CDR3 length: 15 residues. Unmatched junction bases numbered 5, after V lost 6 bases and J lost 2 bases. In nucleotides, the CDR3 is TGTGCCAGTAGCGTACAGGGGGCAACTGGAAACACCATATATTTT. It encodes CASSVQGATGNTIYF.

The chain links TRBV4-2 to TRBJ2-7, with TRBD2 matching 9 bases. From germline, CDR1 is LGHNA and CDR2 YNFKEQ. Losses at the gene ends were 2 bases for V and 2 bases for J; bases not matched to a gene: 7. This CDR3 has 16 amino acids. The CDR3 sequence: CASSQSETSGTYEQYF. CDR3 sequence (DNA): TGTGCCAGCAGCCAATCCGAGACTAGCGGTACCTACGAGCAGTACTTC.

The rearrangement links TRBV28 to TRBJ2-7, with D unclear. CDR3 length: 11 amino acids. From germline, CDR1 is MDHEN and CDR2 SYDVKM. The V and J ends lost 5 bases and 3 bases respectively, with 5 bases between them. The CDR3 coding sequence is TGTGCCAGCAGTATACACTACGAGCAGTACTTC. Amino acids: CASSIHYEQYF.

J is TRBJ2-7 and V is TRBV18; 13 bases map to TRBD2. V lost 6 bases to trimming and J lost 0 bases; unmatched junction nucleotides: 5. CDR3 size: 16 residues. Germline lookup yields CDR1 KGHSH and CDR2 LQKENI. The CDR3 DNA sequence: TGTGCCAGCTCTGCTGGACTAGCGGGGGACTCCTACGAGCAGTACTTC. It translates to CASSAGLAGDSYEQYF.

This sequence joins TRBV19 and TRBJ1-1; possibly TRBD1 for D (6 bases). V lost 5 bases, J lost 0 bases, and 10 bases lay in between. The CDR3 has 14 amino acids. Germline CDR1 LNHDA, CDR2 SQIVND (reference sequence). The CDR3 here is CASSVQGMNTEAFF. Here the CDR3 DNA reads TGTGCCAGTAGTGTACAGGGAATGAACACTGAAGCTTTCTTT.

This chain uses TRBV21-1 with TRBJ1-1. TRBV21-1 is reported as a pseudogene. This CDR3 has 18 amino acids. The CDR3 sequence is CASSYRGTPNPGGTEAFF. CDR3 coding DNA: TGTGCCAGCAGCTACCGCGGGACTCCTAACCCCGGGGGCACTGAAGCTTTCTTT.

In regard to this clone: Germline and junction disagree at one end, which may indicate a read error. The chain has TRBV6-7 and TRBJ1-1, with 7 bases matching TRBD1. TRBV6-7 is flagged as an ORF with uncertain function. The CDR3 is 15 amino acids. The CDR3 sequence is CASSSRGQLKTEAFF. The CDR3 region has the DNA TGTGCCAGCAGTTCTAGGGGGCAATTGAAGACTGAAGCTTTCTTT.

The rearrangement links TRBV5-6 to TRBJ2-5; 8 bases map to TRBD2. Germline trimming cut 4 bases from V and 1 base from J; bases unmatched to any gene: 3. Per the germline V gene, CDR1 is SGHDT and CDR2 is YYEEEE. This CDR3 has 14 residues. For the CDR3, the DNA is TGTGCCAGCAGCCCGGGGGGGGGCCAAGAGACCCAGTACTTC. It encodes CASSPGGGQETQYF.

This clone turned up a few times. CDR3 sequence (DNA): TGTGCCAGCAGGAGACTAGCGGGAGCCGCAGATACGCAGTATTTT. Its protein product is CASRRLAGAADTQYF. This rearrangement joins TRBV6-5 to TRBJ2-3, with 12 bases that match TRBD2. J was trimmed by 4 bases and V by 6 bases; bases with no gene match: 5. The CDR3 length is 15 residues. Germline V lookup: CDR1 MNHEY, CDR2 SVGAGI.

The rearrangement joins TRBV28 to TRBJ1-5; D might be TRBD1 (5 bases). From germline, CDR1 is MDHEN and CDR2 SYDVKM. This CDR3 is 18 amino acids long. Trimming took off 6 bases at V and 0 bases at J, with 21 bases between the two ends. CDR3 nucleotides: TGTGCCAGCAGCTCGCTCCACTCGACAGTAAATAGCAATCAGCCCCAGCATTTT. Its translation is CASSSLHSTVNSNQPQHF.

The chain recombines TRBV21-1 with TRBJ1-4; the table calls TRBD1, which could not be checked here. TRBV21-1 is deemed a pseudogene. The length of the CDR3 is 17 residues. The CDR3 nucleotides are TGTGCCAGCAGCAAAGCGACGGGACAGGGGGCACGGGAAAAACTGTTTTTT. It codes for CASSKATGQGAREKLFF.

The chain recombines TRBV7-7 with TRBJ2-5; possible D gene TRBD1, 6 bases. The CDR3 runs 14 residues. Trimming took 4 bases from V and 7 from J, leaving 16 bases between them. Germline CDR1 SSHAT, CDR2 FNYEAQ (reference sequence). CDR3 bases: TGTGCCAGCAGCTATGGCAGGGGTGGATGGACCCAGTACTTC. Protein sequence: CASSYGRGGWTQYF. The full variable domain, its missing parts supplied by reference TRBV7-7 and TRBJ2-5, is GAGVSQSPRYKVTKRGQDVTLRCDPISSHATLYWYQQALGQGPEFLTYFNYEAQPDKSGLPSDRFSAERPEGSISTLTIQRTEQRDSAMYRCASSYGRGGWTQYFGPGTRLLVL.

For the CDR3, the DNA is TGCGCCAGCAGCAGCAGGACAGGGAACTACGAGCAGTACTTC. Protein sequence: CASSSRTGNYEQYF. The chain couples TRBV4-1 to TRBJ2-7; TRBD1 matches at 8 bases. Germline CDR1 and CDR2: MGHRA and YSYEKL. The junction had 6 bases not matched to a gene; V was cut back by 5 bases and J by 3 bases. This CDR3 has 14 residues.

The rearrangement links TRBV20-1 to TRBJ1-1; unclear D gene. V was pared by 3 bases and J by 3 bases, with 11 bases between. This CDR3 has 13 amino acids. Germline assignment: CDR1 DFQATT and CDR2 SNEGSKA (reference sequence). In DNA form, the CDR3 reads TGCAGTGCTAGTTGGGCGAGGGACACTGAAGCTTTCTTT. It specifies CSASWARDTEAFF.

The V call is TRBV4-2, the J call TRBJ2-3, with D maybe TRBD1 (5 bases). This CDR3 region has 14 residues. CDR1 is LGHNA, CDR2 YNFKEQ, per germline. V was shortened by 6 bases and J by 1 base, with 11 bases between the two germline ends. The CDR3 nucleotides are TGTGCCAGCAGACAGGAAACTCGCACAGATACGCAGTATTTT. Amino acid sequence: CASRQETRTDTQYF.

This clone appeared a single time. The DNA of the CDR3 is TGCGCCAGCAGCTCCTCCGGGACAGGGGGCCCGTATGGCTACACCTTC. Protein product: CASSSSGTGGPYGYTF. The gene calls are TRBV5-1 and TRBJ1-2, with TRBD1 identical over 12 bases. From germline, CDR1 is SGHRS and CDR2 YFSETQ. V lost 3 bases, J lost 5 bases, and 8 bases stayed unmatched. The CDR3 is made up of 16 amino acids.

CDR3 DNA: TGTGCCAGCAGCTTAGGACAGGGAGGTGAAAAACTGTTTTTT. Translation: CASSLGQGGEKLFF. The J gene is TRBJ1-4, the V gene TRBV7-9; TRBD1 matches 7 bases. Germline V lookup: CDR1 SEHNR, CDR2 FQNEAQ (reference sequence). The length of the CDR3 is 14 residues. V shed 1 base, J shed 7 bases, and the junction held 3 bases outside the gene matches. Filled out from reference TRBV7-9 and TRBJ1-4, the complete variable domain reads DTGVSQNPRHKITKRGQNVTFRCDPISEHNRLYWYRQTLGQGPEFLTYFQNEAQLEKSRLLSDRFSAERPKGSFSTLEIQRTEQGDSAMYLCASSLGQGGEKLFFGSGTQLSVL.

The rearrangement joins TRBV19 to TRBJ1-5; D gene uncertain. V lost 5 bases and J 0 bases, leaving 14 bases between the germline ends. This CDR3 contains 16 residues. Germline V CDR1 and CDR2: LNHDA, SQIVND (reference sequence). The CDR3 DNA is TGTGCCAGTAGTCGCAAATCACAGAATAGCAATCAGCCCCAGCATTTT. Its translation is CASSRKSQNSNQPQHF.

The genes are TRBV6-1 and TRBJ2-3, with 10 positions matching TRBD2. CDR1 MNHNS and CDR2 SASEGT come from the germline V gene. V trimming: 3 bases; J trimming: 4 bases; junction bases outside the gene matches: 4. The CDR3 has 15 residues. CDR3 amino acids: CASSDLAGVSDTQYF. As DNA, the CDR3 is TGTGCCAGCAGTGACCTAGCGGGGGTGTCAGATACGCAGTATTTT.

The rearrangement links TRBV2 to TRBJ2-7; D unclear. Trimming removed 10 bases from V and 6 bases from J, with 10 bases in between. The germline CDR1 and CDR2 sequences are SNHLY and FYNNEI. The CDR3 runs to 10 residues. The CDR3 coding sequence is TGTGCCATACTCAACGGCGAGCAGTACTTC. This sequence encodes CAILNGEQYF.

This rearrangement joins TRBV5-4 to TRBJ1-2; 9 bases are shared with TRBD1. Germline values: CDR1 SGHNT, CDR2 YYREEE (reference sequence). CDR3 length equals 17 residues. Trimming removed 0 bases from V and 6 bases from J; junction bases left unmatched: 12. For the CDR3, the DNA is TGTGCCAGCAGCTTGGGGGCCGGGACAGGGTCTATCAATGGCTACACCTTC. This gives the protein CASSLGAGTGSINGYTF.

This chain's CDR3 is CASKGSSGVTDTQYF. The CDR3 DNA is TGTGCCAGCAAAGGGAGTAGTGGGGTGACAGATACGCAGTATTTT. This chain uses TRBV28 with TRBJ2-3; perhaps TRBD2 as D (5 bases). V lost 7 bases and J lost 3, with 17 bases in between. In germline, CDR1 is MDHEN, CDR2 SYDVKM. The CDR3 sequence is 15 residues long.